This is a list of T cell receptor beta chains from one sample in a study of T cell responses to AZD1222 COVID-19 vaccine. Data came from immunoSEQ multiplex PCR; TCRdb stores just in-frame clones and leaves some out. In the table there are 40,000 to 60,000 clones, roughly three quarters of which are singletons. The sample here was peripheral blood, taken on day 0 of MenACWY control vaccination. The source of these receptors is an adult in good health. Each CDR3 is given with its conserved first and last residue. A D gene is named only where the DNA matches it firmly. Expanded clones are given a class, and other clones once, few, many or no size at all.

CASSFRTGRIGKTQYF TGTGCCAGCAGTTTTAGGACAGGGCGGATTGGTAAGACCCAGTACTTC TRBV28 NA TRBJ2-5 TRBD1
CASSYWGENTEAFF TGTGCCAGCAGTTACTGGGGAGAGAACACTGAAGCTTTCTTT TRBV6-5 NA TRBJ1-1 NA
CASRLFPHPEAFF TGTGCCAGCAGACTATTTCCTCACCCTGAAGCTTTCTTT TRBV7-9 NA TRBJ1-1 NA
CASSFRGGYGYTF TGTGCCAGCAGTTTCAGGGGGGGCTATGGCTACACCTTC TRBV12-3/TRBV12-4 NA TRBJ1-2 TRBD1
CAWSHGTGATGDGYTF TGTGCCTGGAGTCATGGGACAGGGGCGACGGGTGATGGCTACACCTTC TRBV30 once TRBJ1-2 TRBD1
CACRVGTNSPLHF TGTGCCTGCCGGGTGGGGACTAATTCACCCCTCCACTTT TRBV30 NA TRBJ1-6 NA
CASRGGRGLMNTEAFF TGTGCCAGCCGTGGGGGGAGAGGGTTGATGAACACTGAAGCTTTCTTT TRBV10-3 NA TRBJ1-1 NA
CASSVGRPNIQYF TGTGCCAGCAGTGTTGGGCGGCCAAACATTCAGTACTTC TRBV2 NA TRBJ2-4 NA
CASSYGEGYEKLFF TGTGCCAGCAGCTACGGGGAAGGATATGAAAAACTGTTTTTT TRBV7-8 NA TRBJ1-4 NA
CASSLTGGRAGWNEQFF TGTGCCAGCAGCCTCACCGGGGGGCGGGCAGGTTGGAATGAGCAGTTCTTC TRBV7-9 NA TRBJ2-1 NA
CASSFRGTRNNEQFF TGTGCCAGCAGTTTCCGCGGGACTAGAAACAATGAGCAGTTCTTC TRBV6-6 NA TRBJ2-1 TRBD2
CAISESKGARANYGYTF TGTGCCATCAGTGAGTCGAAGGGGGCCAGGGCTAACTATGGCTACACCTTC TRBV10-3 NA TRBJ1-2 TRBD1
CACTWGLLGETQYF TGTGCCTGTACGTGGGGACTGCTAGGCGAGACCCAGTACTTC TRBV30 NA TRBJ2-5 NA
CASSLVFATFGQPQHF TGTGCCAGCAGCTTGGTTTTCGCCACCTTCGGTCAGCCCCAGCATTTT TRBV5-8 NA TRBJ1-5 NA
CSAQRSSGETQYF TGCAGCGCTCAGAGGAGCTCGGGGGAGACCCAGTACTTC TRBV29-1 NA TRBJ2-5 NA
CASSLGTGTNTEAFF TGTGCCAGCAGCTTGGGGACAGGAACGAACACTGAAGCTTTCTTT TRBV11-2 NA TRBJ1-1 TRBD1
CASSQTTGGTEAFF TGTGCCAGCAGCCAAACGACAGGGGGCACTGAAGCTTTCTTT TRBV3-1/TRBV3-2 NA TRBJ1-1 TRBD1
CASSREAWGTDTQYF TGTGCCAGTAGCCGAGAGGCTTGGGGCACAGATACGCAGTATTTT TRBV19 NA TRBJ2-3 NA
CASSKAGGFNQPQHF TGTGCCAGCAGTAAAGCGGGGGGGTTCAATCAGCCCCAGCATTTT TRBV6-1 NA TRBJ1-5 NA
CAWSSSSTGSSYNEQFF TGTGCCTGGAGTTCCAGTTCGACAGGGTCCTCCTACAATGAGCAGTTCTTC TRBV30 NA TRBJ2-1 TRBD1
CASSLGVGTVNEKLFF TGTGCCAGCAGCTTAGGGGTCGGGACAGTTAATGAAAAACTGTTTTTT TRBV11-2 NA TRBJ1-4 TRBD1
CASSQVTDTQYF TGCGCCAGCAGCCAAGTCACAGATACGCAGTATTTT TRBV4-1 NA TRBJ2-3 NA
CASIIFRGGTEAFF TGTGCCAGCATCATTTTTAGAGGGGGCACTGAAGCTTTCTTT TRBV7-2 NA TRBJ1-1 NA
CASSIMGAEKLFF TGTGCCAGTAGTATAATGGGAGCAGAAAAACTGTTTTTT TRBV19 NA TRBJ1-4 NA
CAWSARLSGEKLFF TGTGCCTGGAGCGCAAGACTTTCGGGCGAAAAACTGTTTTTT TRBV30 NA TRBJ1-4 NA
CASSLKLQVSYEQYF TGTGCCAGCAGCTTAAAACTACAGGTTTCCTACGAGCAGTACTTC TRBV5-5 NA TRBJ2-7 NA
CASSPRGQSTEAFF TGTGCCAGCAGCCCCCGGGGACAGTCTACTGAAGCTTTCTTT TRBV7-9 NA TRBJ1-1 TRBD1
CASSLPTRVNTEAFF TGTGCCAGCAGCCTGCCGACCCGGGTTAACACTGAAGCTTTCTTT TRBV7-2 once TRBJ1-1 NA
CASSVDGTGNGNTIYF TGTGCCAGCTCAGTAGACGGGACAGGGAATGGAAACACCATATATTTT TRBV18 NA TRBJ1-3 TRBD1
CASHPAGAWTEAFF TGTGCCAGCCACCCGGCAGGGGCGTGGACTGAAGCTTTCTTT TRBV19 NA TRBJ1-1 NA
CASSEASGMDTDTQYF TGTGCCAGCAGTGAGGCTAGCGGGATGGACACAGATACGCAGTATTTT TRBV6-4 few TRBJ2-3 TRBD2
CASTITLRTVGTGKIYGYTF TGTGCCAGCACTATAACCCTCAGGACGGTGGGAACTGGGAAGATCTATGGCTACACCTTC TRBV13 NA TRBJ1-2 NA
CASSLSGLAGDEQFF TGTGCCAGCAGCTTGTCGGGACTAGCGGGAGATGAGCAGTTCTTC TRBV5-5 NA TRBJ2-1 TRBD2
CASSLSGTADEQYF TGTGCCAGCTCACTTTCCGGGACAGCCGACGAGCAGTACTTC TRBV18 NA TRBJ2-7 TRBD1
CASSKSNQPQHF TGTGCCAGCAGTAAAAGCAATCAGCCCCAGCATTTT TRBV7-2 NA TRBJ1-5 NA
CATTAGANSPLHF TGTGCCACTACCGCTGGTGCTAATTCACCCCTCCACTTT TRBV6-5 NA TRBJ1-6 NA
CASSSRGPGGTDTQYF TGTGCCAGCAGCTCCCGCGGGCCCGGGGGCACAGATACGCAGTATTTT TRBV7-2 NA TRBJ2-3 NA
CASSPTGGHGYTF TGTGCCAGTAGTCCGACAGGGGGACATGGCTACACCTTC TRBV19 NA TRBJ1-2 TRBD1
CASSRKGQGSGRDTEAFF TGTGCCAGTAGCCGAAAGGGACAGGGCTCAGGGAGGGACACTGAAGCTTTCTTT TRBV19 NA TRBJ1-1 TRBD1
CASSPPLPQETQYF TGTGCCAGCTCACCACCGCTGCCTCAAGAGACCCAGTACTTC TRBV18 few TRBJ2-5 NA
CAISEGTSIDEQYF TGTGCCATCAGTGAGGGGACTAGTATCGACGAGCAGTACTTC TRBV10-3 NA TRBJ2-7 TRBD2
CASSLGNTIYF TGTGCCAGCAGTTTAGGAAACACCATATATTTT TRBV12-3/TRBV12-4 NA TRBJ1-3 NA
CASSEGQGSFGYTF TGTGCCAGCAGTGAGGGACAGGGGAGTTTTGGCTACACCTTC TRBV2 NA TRBJ1-2 TRBD1
CASSDRDRPYGYTF TGTGCCAGCAGCGATCGGGACAGGCCCTATGGCTACACCTTC TRBV2 NA TRBJ1-2 TRBD1
CATSRQGITDTQYF TGTGCCACCAGTAGACAGGGGATAACAGATACGCAGTATTTT TRBV24-1 NA TRBJ2-3 TRBD1
CASRGQVDTNYGYTF TGTGCCAGCAGAGGACAGGTGGACACTAACTATGGCTACACCTTC TRBV6-5 NA TRBJ1-2 TRBD1
CAISESTDGYTF TGTGCCATCAGTGAGTCGACTGATGGCTACACCTTC TRBV10-3 NA TRBJ1-2 NA
CASSGTRREGYEQYF TGCGCCAGCAGTGGTACGAGACGGGAGGGATACGAGCAGTACTTC TRBV10-2 once TRBJ2-7 TRBD2
CASSELGQGFGNEQFF TGCGCCAGCAGTGAGTTGGGACAGGGTTTTGGGAATGAGCAGTTCTTC TRBV10-2 NA TRBJ2-1 TRBD1
CASSYGQGSNQPQHF TGTGCCAGCAGTTACGGACAGGGTAGCAATCAGCCCCAGCATTTT TRBV6-6 NA TRBJ1-5 TRBD1
CASSEQAQDGEKLFF TGTGCCAGCAGTGAGCAAGCCCAGGATGGGGAAAAACTGTTTTTT TRBV6-1 NA TRBJ1-4 NA
CASGSLIGTSGGATDTQYF TGTGCTAGTGGTTCACTAATCGGAACTAGCGGGGGGGCAACAGATACGCAGTATTTT TRBV12-5 NA TRBJ2-3 TRBD2
CAWIWTGARGGYTF TGTGCCTGGATTTGGACAGGGGCACGAGGCGGCTACACCTTC TRBV30 NA TRBJ1-2 TRBD1
CASSFWKGTSGNTIYF TGTGCCAGCAGCTTTTGGAAGGGGACTTCGGGAAACACCATATATTTT TRBV5-8 NA TRBJ1-3 NA
CASSQSSGSYEQYF TGCGCCAGCAGCCAGAGCAGCGGGAGCTACGAGCAGTACTTC TRBV4-1 NA TRBJ2-7 TRBD2